The clone carrying this TCR beta chain has just a few counts. The V gene's germline CDR1 is SGHRS and CDR2 YFSETQ. The ends lost 3 bases at V and 7 bases at J; junction bases unmatched: 4. The CDR3 is made up of 13 amino acids. The data were taken from a study of identical twins. TCRdb itself ran the 5' RACE reads through MiXCR, one entry per CDR3 protein. Of 690,000 or so distinct CDR3 sequences in the sample, about 9.4% were seen once. This sample was shared with a second study, whose subject was yellow fever vaccine responses in identical twins.

Sequenced: PBMCs. The chain is built from TRBV5-1 and TRBJ2-5; 9 bases are a match to TRBD1. This sequence was found in a young woman in good health. CDR3 loop: CASSWDRDGTQYF. CDR3 DNA: TGCGCCAGCAGCTGGGACAGGGATGGGACCCAGTACTTC.